This TCR beta chain was captured by sequencing in a study of radiotherapy plus CTLA-4 blockade in lung cancer. Trimming removed 6 bases from V and 2 bases from J; junction bases left unmatched: 4. The CDR3 extends over 14 amino acids. From germline, CDR1 is SGHRS and CDR2 YFSETQ. Generated by immunoSEQ multiplex PCR, the TCRdb table keeps only in-frame clones and is missing some. Among roughly 120,000 clones, roughly 86% were seen once, and the ten largest hold 2.5% to 3.5%. The sequence was collected from a human donor with non-small cell lung cancer that progressed on radiotherapy plus ipilimumab. Some clones in this sample may be carry-over from other donors' samples. Material: peripheral blood, obtained from a patient treated with radiotherapy plus ipilimumab. V and J are TRBV5-1 and TRBJ2-3; 9 nucleotides line up with TRBD2. In nucleotides, the CDR3 is TGCGCCAGCACGATAGCGGGGGCCACAGATACGCAGTATTTT. Its translation is CASTIAGATDTQYF. The variable domain in full, completed from reference TRBV5-1 and TRBJ2-3, reads KAGVTQTPRYLIKTRGQQVTLSCSPISGHRSVSWYQQTPGQGLQFLFEYFSETQRNKGNFPGRFSGRQFSNSRSEMNVSTLELGDSALYLCASTIAGATDTQYFGPGTRLTVL.